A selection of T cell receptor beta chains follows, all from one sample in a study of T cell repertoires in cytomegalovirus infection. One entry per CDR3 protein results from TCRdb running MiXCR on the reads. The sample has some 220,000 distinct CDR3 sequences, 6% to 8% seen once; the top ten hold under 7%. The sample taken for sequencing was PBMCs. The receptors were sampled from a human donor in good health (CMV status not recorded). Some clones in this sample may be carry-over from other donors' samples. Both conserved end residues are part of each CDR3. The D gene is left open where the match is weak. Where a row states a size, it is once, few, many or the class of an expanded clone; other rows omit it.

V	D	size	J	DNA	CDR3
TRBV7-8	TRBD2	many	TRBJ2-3	TGTGCCAGCAGCCCAAAAGGACTAGCGGGGGGGTCAGATACGCAGTATTTT	CASSPKGLAGGSDTQYF
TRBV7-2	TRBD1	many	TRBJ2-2	TGTGCCAGCAGCTGGACAGGGAACACCGGGGAGCTGTTTTTT	CASSWTGNTGELFF
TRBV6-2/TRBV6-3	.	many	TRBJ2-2	TGTGCCAGCACCTGGACCGGGGAGCTGTTTTTT	CASTWTGELFF
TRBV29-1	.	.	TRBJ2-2	TGCAGCGGTAACGAAGGGACCACCGGGGAGCTGTTTTTT	CSGNEGTTGELFF
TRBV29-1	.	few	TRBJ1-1	TGCAGCGTTGAGGGCAGATTGAACACTGAAGCTTTCTTT	CSVEGRLNTEAFF
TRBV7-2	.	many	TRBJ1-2	TGTGCCAGCAGCTTATCGCGACAGAGTAACTATGGCTACACCTTC	CASSLSRQSNYGYTF
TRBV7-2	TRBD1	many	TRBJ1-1	TGTGCCAGCAGACGGACAGGGTTCCCTGAAGCTTTCTTT	CASRRTGFPEAFF
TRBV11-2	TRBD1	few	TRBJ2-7	TGTGCCAGCAGCCCCCACATTCGGGACAGTACCTACGAGCAGTACTTC	CASSPHIRDSTYEQYF
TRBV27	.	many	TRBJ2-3	TGTGCCAGCAGTCGTCCTAATGGAGATACGCAGTATTTT	CASSRPNGDTQYF
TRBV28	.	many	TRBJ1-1	TGTGCCAGCAGTTTAATTGGCAGAAACACTGAAGCTTTCTTT	CASSLIGRNTEAFF
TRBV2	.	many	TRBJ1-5	TGTGCCAGCAGTGTTGACTCCCGTAGCAATCAGCCCCAGCATTTT	CASSVDSRSNQPQHF
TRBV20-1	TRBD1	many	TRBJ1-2	TGCAGTGCTAAGGGACAGATATATGGCTACACCTTC	CSAKGQIYGYTF
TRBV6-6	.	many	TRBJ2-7	TGTGCCAGCAGTCCCTCCTGGGGTGGCGAGCAGTACTTC	CASSPSWGGEQYF
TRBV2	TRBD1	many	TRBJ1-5	TGTGCCAGCAGGGACAGGGGGCAAAGCAATCAGCCCCAGCATTTT	CASRDRGQSNQPQHF
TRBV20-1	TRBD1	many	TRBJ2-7	TGCAGTGCTAGGACCGGGACAGGCTCCTACGAGCAGTACTTC	CSARTGTGSYEQYF
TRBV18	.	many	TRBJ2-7	TGTGCCAGCTCAACCAGCATCGTACAGCGATCGACCGAGTACGAGCAGTACTTC	CASSTSIVQRSTEYEQYF
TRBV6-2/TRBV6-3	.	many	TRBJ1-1	TGTGCCAGCACCGAGGATTGGGGGGCAGCTTTCTTT	CASTEDWGAAFF
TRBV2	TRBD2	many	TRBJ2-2	TGTGCCAGCGGACTAGCGGCCACCGGGGAGCTGTTTTTT	CASGLAATGELFF
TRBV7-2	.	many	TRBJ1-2	TGTGCCAGCAGCTCGACCCTCGGCTATGGCTACACCTTC	CASSSTLGYGYTF
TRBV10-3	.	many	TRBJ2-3	TGTGCCATCGGGGAGCAATTCAGCACAGATACGCAGTATTTT	CAIGEQFSTDTQYF
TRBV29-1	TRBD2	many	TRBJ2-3	TGCAGCGGGACACTAGCGGGGGGCACAGATACGCAGTATTTT	CSGTLAGGTDTQYF
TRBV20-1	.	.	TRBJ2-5	TGCAGTGCAGCGACCTCCACCCAAGAGACCCAGTACTTC	CSAATSTQETQYF
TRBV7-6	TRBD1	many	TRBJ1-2	TGTGCCAGCAGCCGGACAGGGGTTGATAACTATGGCTACACCTTC	CASSRTGVDNYGYTF
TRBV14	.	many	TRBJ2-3	TGTGCCAGCAGCCAAGAGGGAGCGGCAGCTCTCACAGATACGCAGTATTTT	CASSQEGAAALTDTQYF
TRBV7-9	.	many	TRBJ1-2	TGTGCCAGCAGCTTAGGTGCGGCAGGGGATGCGATTGGCTACACCTTC	CASSLGAAGDAIGYTF
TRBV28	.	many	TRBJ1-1	TGTGCCAGCAGAAGGCGAGGGTTTGAAGCTTTCTTT	CASRRRGFEAFF
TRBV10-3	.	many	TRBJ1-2	TGTGCCATCAGTGATCAACAGTCCTCCTATGGCTACACCTTC	CAISDQQSSYGYTF
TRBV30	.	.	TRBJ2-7	TGTGCCTGGAGTGTATCCGACGAGCAGTACTTC	CAWSVSDEQYF
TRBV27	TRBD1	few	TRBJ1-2	TGTGCCAGCAGTTTCACCCAGGGGGCTAACTATGGCTACACCTTC	CASSFTQGANYGYTF
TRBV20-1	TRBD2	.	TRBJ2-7	TGCAGTGCTGGGCGACTAGCAGGAGAGCAGTACTTC	CSAGRLAGEQYF
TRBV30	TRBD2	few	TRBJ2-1	TGTGCCTGGAGTAGGCGGGGGGGCGGCGATGAGCAGTTCTTC	CAWSRRGGGDEQFF
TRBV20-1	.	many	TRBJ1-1	TGCAGTGCTAGAGGTTTTGAGGTTTTGAACACTGAAGCTTTCTTT	CSARGFEVLNTEAFF
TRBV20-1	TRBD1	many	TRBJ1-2	TGCAGTGCTATCTCTGGACAGGGATTGAACTATGGCTACACCTTC	CSAISGQGLNYGYTF
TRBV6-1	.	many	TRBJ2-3	TGTGCCAGCTCGGCCGGAGCATCTAGCACAGATACGCAGTATTTT	CASSAGASSTDTQYF
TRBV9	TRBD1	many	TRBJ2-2	TGTGCCAGCAGCGCAGACAGGGGCGCGAACACCGGGGAGCTGTTTTTT	CASSADRGANTGELFF
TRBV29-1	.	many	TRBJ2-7	TGCAGCGTTGAAGTTGCGACAGCCTCTTTCGAGCAGTACTTC	CSVEVATASFEQYF
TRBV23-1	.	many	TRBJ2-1	TGCGCCAGCAGTCAATCGACCCGGGGAAGGACCTACAATGAGCAGTTCTTC	CASSQSTRGRTYNEQFF
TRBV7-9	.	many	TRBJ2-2	TGTGCCAGCAGCTTAGGAGGTGTAGCCGGGGAGCTGTTTTTT	CASSLGGVAGELFF
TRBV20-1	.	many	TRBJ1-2	TGCAGTGCTAGAGATAACGGCAGGGGCGCAAGCTATGGCTACACCTTC	CSARDNGRGASYGYTF
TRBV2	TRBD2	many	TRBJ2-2	TGTGCCAGCAGGCGACTAGCGGGGGGAACCACCGGGGAGCTGTTTTTT	CASRRLAGGTTGELFF
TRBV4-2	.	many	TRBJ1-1	TGTGCCAGCAGCCACCGTCTTGAGGGATCTGCTGGCACTGAAGCTTTCTTT	CASSHRLEGSAGTEAFF
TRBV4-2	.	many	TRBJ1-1	TGTGCCAGCAGCCAGCCGTACGGGGAAAGCACTGAAGCTTTCTTT	CASSQPYGESTEAFF
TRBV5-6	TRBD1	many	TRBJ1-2	TGTGCCAGCAGCTTGCCACAGATGACAGGGCAGGGGAACTATGGCTACACCTTC	CASSLPQMTGQGNYGYTF
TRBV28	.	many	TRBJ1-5	TGTGCCACGTCGTACAGGGAGCGGTATAGCAATCAGCCCCAGCATTTT	CATSYRERYSNQPQHF
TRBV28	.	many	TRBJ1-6	TGTGCCAGCAGCCAGTCAACCGGGACGCTTAATTCACCCCTCCACTTT	CASSQSTGTLNSPLHF
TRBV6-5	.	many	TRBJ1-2	TGTGCCAGCAGTAGGCGTGAAGGGTATGGCTACACCTTC	CASSRREGYGYTF
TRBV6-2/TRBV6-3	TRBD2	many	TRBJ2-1	TGTGCCAGCAGTTACTCGTTTCGGGGGGGGGATGAGCAGTTCTTC	CASSYSFRGGDEQFF
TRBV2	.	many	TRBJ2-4	TGTGCCAGCAGTGAAGCCCGAACCAAAAACATTCAGTACTTC	CASSEARTKNIQYF
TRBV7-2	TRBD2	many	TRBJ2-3	TGTGCCAGCAGCCTAGGACTAGCGGGGAAGGCAGATACGCAGTATTTT	CASSLGLAGKADTQYF
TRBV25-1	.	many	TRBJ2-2	TGTGCCAGCAGTGAAACGACGGTGAACACCGGGGAGCTGTTTTTT	CASSETTVNTGELFF
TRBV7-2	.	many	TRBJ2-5	TGTGCCAGCAGCTTAGGGACGGGGGAGACCCAGTACTTC	CASSLGTGETQYF
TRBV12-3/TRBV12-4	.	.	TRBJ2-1	TGTGCCAGCAGTTTAGCTCCGGGGGCCTACAATGAGCAGTTCTTC	CASSLAPGAYNEQFF